Presented here are 8 T cell receptor beta chains from one specimen sequenced in a study of response to subunit inactivated influenza vaccine (dated by TCRdb to the late 2010s). Libraries came from RT-PCR. This sample was sequenced with an Illumina HiSeq 2500. TCRdb applied fastp at Q25 and MiXCR to the public reads, then kept only in-frame beta chains. Entries that share a CDR3 protein sequence are merged under the most common genes and DNA. This sample gives about 780,000 distinct CDR3 sequences in total; 18% of them show up just once. About a tenth of the sample goes to the ten largest clones. The input for sequencing was PBMCs from blood, taken around 5 days after vaccination. The receptor set was obtained from a man between 45 and 60 years old who received an inactivated influenza vaccine. Donor details come from another sample of the same person, matched by shared clones.

J is TRBJ2-7 and V is TRBV20-1; 10 positions agree with TRBD2. The CDR3 has 14 amino acids. Germline V gene lookup returns CDR1 DFQATT and CDR2 SNEGSKA (reference sequence). Losses at the gene ends were 1 base for V and 2 bases for J; bases not matched to a gene: 2. The CDR3, as DNA: TGCAGTGCTAGAGTCCTAGCGGGAGCCTACGAGCAGTACTTC. Translating it yields CSARVLAGAYEQYF.

This clonotype has a handful of counts. This chain links TRBV11-1 with TRBJ2-3; 7 positions agree with TRBD1. Germline loops: CDR1 SGHAT, CDR2 FQDESV (reference sequence). The V segment lost 5 bases and the J segment 5 bases; nucleotides outside the gene matches: 10. CDR3 length: 15 residues. DNA for the CDR3: TGTGCCAGCAGCCGCGACAGGGTAGGGGGAGATACGCAGTATTTT. It translates to CASSRDRVGGDTQYF.

This chain joins TRBV20-1 and TRBJ2-1, with D perhaps matching TRBD2 (7 bases). Germline CDR1 DFQATT, CDR2 SNEGSKA (reference sequence). This CDR3 contains 16 residues. V dropped 6 bases and J dropped 0 bases, with 18 bases sitting between them. The CDR3 region is CSALDGGRGSYNEQFF. CDR3 nucleotide sequence: TGCAGTGCCCTAGACGGGGGGCGGGGCTCCTACAATGAGCAGTTCTTC.

The chain recombines TRBV7-9 with TRBJ2-5; 13 nucleotides match TRBD2. Germline V gene sequence: CDR1 SEHNR, CDR2 FQNEAQ (reference sequence). J was trimmed by 13 bases and V by 1 base; bases with no gene match: 6. CDR3 length: 14 amino acids. The CDR3 nucleotides read TGTGCCAGCAGCTTAGAGGGACTAGCGGGGTTTCGGTACTTC. Its translation is CASSLEGLAGFRYF.

The CDR3 DNA follows: TGCGCCAGCGGGGCTAGCGGGAGTCGGTCCTACAATGAGCAGTTCTTC. This sequence encodes CASGASGSRSYNEQFF. This chain connects TRBV5-1 to TRBJ2-1; 10 nucleotides line up with TRBD2. The germline CDR1 and CDR2 sequences are SGHRS and YFSETQ. The CDR3 runs to 16 residues. Unmatched junction bases numbered 8, after V lost 7 bases and J lost 1 base.

The sample holds a few counts of this clonotype. The chain joins TRBV6-1 to TRBJ2-2; TRBD2 agrees at 14 bases. With 6 bases clipped from V and 6 bases from J, the junction kept 3 bases outside the gene matches. The V gene's germline CDR1 is MNHNS and CDR2 SASEGT. This CDR3 is 15 amino acids long. CDR3 nucleotides: TGTGCCAGCAGCTCGACTAGCGGGGGGGCCGGGGAGCTGTTTTTT. It codes for CASSSTSGGAGELFF.

This clonotype was found a few times. The chain carries TRBV12-3 or TRBV12-4 and TRBJ2-5, with D unclear. The CDR3 is 13 amino acids. Trimming stripped 2 bases from V and 7 bases from J, with 11 bases between. In DNA form, the CDR3 reads TGTGCCAGCAGTTTAAGGTCCTCAGGGACCCAGTACTTC. As protein: CASSLRSSGTQYF.

The chain couples TRBV29-1 to TRBJ1-1; the match to TRBD1 covers 7 bases. With 7 bases clipped from V and 1 base from J, the junction kept 9 bases outside the gene matches. CDR1 and CDR2 from the germline V gene are SQVTM and ANQGSEA. The CDR3 totals 14 residues. The CDR3 region is CSGGVGTANTEAFF. In DNA form, the CDR3 reads TGCAGCGGGGGGGTCGGGACAGCGAACACTGAAGCTTTCTTT.